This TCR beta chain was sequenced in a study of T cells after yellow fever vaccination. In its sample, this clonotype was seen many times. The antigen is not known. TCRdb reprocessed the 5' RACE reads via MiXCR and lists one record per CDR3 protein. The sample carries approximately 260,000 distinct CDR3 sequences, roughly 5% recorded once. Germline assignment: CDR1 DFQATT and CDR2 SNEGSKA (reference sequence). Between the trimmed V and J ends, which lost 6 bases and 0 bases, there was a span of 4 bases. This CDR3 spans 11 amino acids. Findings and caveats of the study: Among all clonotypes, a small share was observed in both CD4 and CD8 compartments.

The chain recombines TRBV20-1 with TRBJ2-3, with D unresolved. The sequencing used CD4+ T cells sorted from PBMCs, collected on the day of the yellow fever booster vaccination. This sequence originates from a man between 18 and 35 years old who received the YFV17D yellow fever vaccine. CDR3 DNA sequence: TGCAGTGCAGGGAGCACAGATACGCAGTATTTT. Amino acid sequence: CSAGSTDTQYF.